The 19 T cell receptor beta chains in this list originate from one sample, sequenced in a study of CD8+ T cells in alopecia areata. Noted treatment: oral pan-JAK inhibitor, 5-10 mg twice daily. cDNA serving as the sequencing template came from extracted, reverse transcribed RNA. Method: immunoSEQ multiplex PCR; TCRdb's copy keeps in-frame clones and lacks some. The table shows about 200,000 clones, with 45% to 65% occurring only once. This specimen was CD4+ T cells sorted from blood, taken at week 4, from a patient treated with tofacitinib. The receptors derive from a human donor with alopecia areata.

This chain links TRBV2 with TRBJ1-5; unclear D gene. V shed 6 bases and J shed 4 bases, with 13 bases lying between them. This CDR3 comprises 14 residues. Germline lookup yields CDR1 SNHLY and CDR2 FYNNEI. The CDR3 coding sequence is TGTGCCAGCAGGGCACTTGAAGCAAATCAGCCCCAGCATTTT. Translated: CASRALEANQPQHF.

The sample holds one count of this clone. The V and J genes are TRBV7-9 and TRBJ2-5; 7 bases are a match to TRBD2. Germline V lookup: CDR1 SEHNR, CDR2 FQNEAQ (reference sequence). V dropped 5 bases and J dropped 5; count of bases not matched to a gene: 14. CDR3 length equals 16 residues. The CDR3 coding sequence is TGTGCCAGCAGCCGCCCTAGGGAGGGAGGCAAGGAGACCCAGTACTTC. The encoded protein is CASSRPREGGKETQYF.

The V call is TRBV9, the J call TRBJ1-2; 8 nucleotides match TRBD1. CDR1 is SGDLS and CDR2 is YYNGEE in the germline V gene. The CDR3 runs to 15 residues. After removal of 0 bases from V and 4 bases from J, the junction contained 5 bases not matched to a gene. CDR3 sequence: CASSVEDRAIYGYTF. CDR3 DNA: TGTGCCAGCAGCGTAGAGGACAGGGCCATCTATGGCTACACCTTC.

This rearrangement joins TRBV6-5 to TRBJ2-1; 7 bases are a match to TRBD2. J was trimmed by 6 bases and V by 4 bases; bases with no gene match: 9. Looked up from germline, CDR1 is MNHEY and CDR2 is SVGAGI. The CDR3 is 15 amino acids. CDR3 coding DNA: TGTGCCAGCAGTTCTAGCAGACTAGCTTCCAATGAGCAGTTCTTC. This translates into CASSSSRLASNEQFF.

The rearrangement joins TRBV6-5 to TRBJ2-1; TRBD1 or TRBD2 may be the D gene (5 bases each). V lost 6 bases and J lost 2, with 14 bases in between. Germline V gene sequence: CDR1 MNHEY, CDR2 SVGAGI. This CDR3 is 15 amino acids long. CDR3 coding DNA: TGTGCCAGCAGCTACCGGGACCGGCCCTACAATGAGCAGTTCTTC. Translation gives CASSYRDRPYNEQFF.

The chain couples TRBV7-2 to TRBJ2-5, with D unclear. The CDR3 length is 15 residues. Germline V gene data show CDR1 as SGHTA and CDR2 as FQGNSA. Trimming cost V 3 bases and J 2 bases, with 13 bases left between them. The CDR3 DNA follows: TGTGCCAGCAGCTTGGGAACCAATCCTCAAGAGACCCAGTACTTC. Translated: CASSLGTNPQETQYF.

This clone was detected once. The chain carries TRBV2 and TRBJ2-5; a weak D match, TRBD2 (7 bases). Trimming took 4 bases from V and 5 from J, leaving 11 bases between them. Germline V gene sequence: CDR1 SNHLY, CDR2 FYNNEI. The CDR3 contains 13 residues. CDR3 sequence reads: CASSVRGAETQYF. CDR3 bases: TGTGCCAGCAGTGTACGGGGGGCGGAGACCCAGTACTTC.

The chain combines TRBV5-1 with TRBJ1-6; 8 nucleotides align to TRBD1. The CDR3 covers 16 residues. V dropped 0 bases and J dropped 13; count of bases not matched to a gene: 12. CDR1 is SGHRS and CDR2 is YFSETQ in the germline V gene. CDR3: CASSLEPLGQGAPLHF. The CDR3, as DNA: TGCGCCAGCAGCTTGGAACCTTTGGGGCAGGGGGCCCCCCTCCACTTT. Based on the CDR3 plus reference TRBV5-1 and TRBJ1-6, the full variable domain is KAGVTQTPRYLIKTRGQQVTLSCSPISGHRSVSWYQQTPGQGLQFLFEYFSETQRNKGNFPGRFSGRQFSNSRSEMNVSTLELGDSALYLCASSLEPLGQGAPLHFGNGTRLTVT.

The V and J genes are TRBV2 and TRBJ1-6; D is ambiguous. Trimming took 9 bases from V and 7 from J, leaving 19 bases between them. From germline, CDR1 is SNHLY and CDR2 FYNNEI. This CDR3 has 15 residues. CDR3 protein: CASEAEPRANSPLHF. CDR3 nucleotides: TGTGCCAGTGAAGCAGAGCCTCGAGCGAATTCACCCCTCCACTTT.

This chain joins TRBV30 and TRBJ1-6; D ambiguous. The CDR3 sequence is 15 residues long. Between the trimmed V and J ends, which lost 0 bases and 7 bases, there was a span of 13 bases. CDR1 GTSNPN and CDR2 SVGIG come from the germline V gene (reference sequence). CDR3 amino acids: CAWSVLDLKNSPLHF. CDR3 DNA: TGTGCCTGGAGTGTTTTGGACTTAAAAAATTCACCCCTCCACTTT. Based on the CDR3 plus reference TRBV30 and TRBJ1-6, the full variable domain is SQTIHQWPATLVQPVGSPLSLECTVEGTSNPNLYWYRQAAGRGLQLLFYSVGIGQISSEVPQNLSASRPQDRQFILSSKKLLLSDSGFYLCAWSVLDLKNSPLHFGNGTRLTVT.

J is TRBJ1-6 and V is TRBV2; 8 nucleotides line up with TRBD1. Germline-derived CDR1 and CDR2 are SNHLY and FYNNEI. This CDR3 region has 15 residues. The ends lost 2 bases at V and 8 bases at J; junction bases unmatched: 5. The CDR3 DNA is TGTGCCAGCAGTGAATGGACAGGGAGTTATTCACCCCTCCACTTT. It codes for CASSEWTGSYSPLHF.

The gene calls are TRBV5-1 and TRBJ2-1; D is uncertain. This CDR3 is 12 amino acids long. From germline, CDR1 is SGHRS and CDR2 YFSETQ. Trimming took off 0 bases at V and 13 bases at J, with 11 bases between the two ends. This CDR3 is CASSLDAVGQFF. CDR3 DNA: TGCGCCAGCAGCTTGGACGCCGTAGGCCAGTTCTTC.

The CDR3, as DNA: TGTGCCAGCAGCTCGCCCGAATACAGTGCATCCTACGAGCAGTACTTC. It codes for CASSSPEYSASYEQYF. The rearrangement links TRBV5-6 to TRBJ2-7; D gene unclear. The CDR3 is made up of 16 amino acids. The germline CDR1 and CDR2 sequences are SGHDT and YYEEEE. With 3 bases removed from V and 1 base from J, the gap between germline ends came to 17 bases.

V and J are TRBV28 and TRBJ1-2, with 9 bases lining up with TRBD1. With 7 bases clipped from V and 3 bases from J, the junction kept 9 bases outside the gene matches. The CDR3 loop spans 15 amino acids. Germline CDR1 reads MDHEN; CDR2 reads SYDVKM. The CDR3 nucleotides are TGTGCCAGCACCATTCAAACAGGGGGCTACTATGGCTACACCTTC. Translating it yields CASTIQTGGYYGYTF.

The chain couples TRBV30 to TRBJ1-2; possible D gene TRBD1, 5 bases. This CDR3 has 13 residues. Germline-derived CDR1 and CDR2 are GTSNPN and SVGIG (reference sequence). V lost 3 bases and J 4 bases, leaving 12 bases between the germline ends. CDR3 region: CAWRGDRSYGYTF. Here the CDR3 DNA reads TGTGCCTGGAGGGGGGACCGCTCCTATGGCTACACCTTC.

This chain links TRBV6-5 with TRBJ1-2; no firm D call. The germline V and J ends were trimmed by 5 bases and 2 bases, with 6 bases remaining between them. CDR1 MNHEY and CDR2 SVGAGI come from the germline V gene. The CDR3 has 12 amino acids. DNA of the CDR3: TGTGCCAGCAGTCGGCCGAACTATGGCTACACCTTC. Protein: CASSRPNYGYTF.

V usage is TRBV7-2 and J usage is TRBJ1-2, with D possibly TRBD1 on 5 matching bases. This CDR3 contains 13 residues. Trimming removed 4 bases at V and 4 bases at J, with 10 bases between. CDR1 and CDR2 from the germline V gene are SGHTA and FQGNSA. The CDR3 sequence: CASSYGQAYGYTF. The CDR3 nucleotides are TGTGCCAGCAGCTACGGACAAGCCTATGGCTACACCTTC.

The V call is TRBV5-1, the J call TRBJ1-1, with 7 bases lining up with TRBD1. V dropped 0 bases and J dropped 5; count of bases not matched to a gene: 7. From germline, CDR1 is SGHRS and CDR2 YFSETQ. The CDR3 has 15 amino acids. The CDR3 sequence: CASSLARDRATEAFF. CDR3 DNA sequence: TGCGCCAGCAGCTTGGCCCGAGACAGGGCTACTGAAGCTTTCTTT. The entire variable domain, with the rest obtained from reference TRBV5-1 and TRBJ1-1, is as follows: KAGVTQTPRYLIKTRGQQVTLSCSPISGHRSVSWYQQTPGQGLQFLFEYFSETQRNKGNFPGRFSGRQFSNSRSEMNVSTLELGDSALYLCASSLARDRATEAFFGQGTRLTVV.

The genes are TRBV6-1 and TRBJ1-5; 9 bases align to TRBD1. In germline, CDR1 is MNHNS, CDR2 SASEGT. The CDR3 runs to 13 residues. Trimming cost V 10 bases and J 8 bases; bases outside gene matches: 9. The CDR3 bases are TGTGCCACCCGAAGACAGGGGGGTAAGCCCCAGCATTTT. Its protein is CATRRQGGKPQHF.